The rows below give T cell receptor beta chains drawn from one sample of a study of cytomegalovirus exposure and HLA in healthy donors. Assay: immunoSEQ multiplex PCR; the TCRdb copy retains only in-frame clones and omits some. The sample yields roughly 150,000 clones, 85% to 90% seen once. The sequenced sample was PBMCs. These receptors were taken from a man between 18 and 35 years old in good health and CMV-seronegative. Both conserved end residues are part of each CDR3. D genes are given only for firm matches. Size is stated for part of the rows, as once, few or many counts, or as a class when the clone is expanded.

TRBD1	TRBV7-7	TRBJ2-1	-	CASSLGQENEQFF	TGTGCTAGCAGCTTAGGACAGGAAAATGAGCAGTTCTTC
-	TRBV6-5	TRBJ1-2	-	CASRLRTASRGYTF	TGTGCCAGCAGACTCCGGACAGCTTCGAGAGGCTACACCTTC
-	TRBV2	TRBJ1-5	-	CASSFGGQQPQHF	TGTGCCAGCAGTTTCGGGGGGCAACAGCCCCAGCATTTT
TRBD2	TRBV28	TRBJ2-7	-	CASTSGGLAGREQYF	TGTGCCAGCACCTCAGGGGGACTAGCGGGTCGGGAGCAGTACTTC
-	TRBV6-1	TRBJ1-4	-	CASQQGRAREKLFF	TGTGCCAGCCAGCAGGGGCGGGCGCGAGAAAAACTGTTTTTT
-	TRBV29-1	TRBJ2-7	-	CSVEPRLQGEQYF	TGCAGCGTTGAACCACGGCTGCAGGGCGAGCAGTACTTC
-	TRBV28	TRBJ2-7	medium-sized	CASSSPVVVVAYEQYF	TGTGCCAGCAGTTCACCGGTAGTCGTAGTAGCCTACGAGCAGTACTTC
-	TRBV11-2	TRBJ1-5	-	CASSLGPQGNQPQHF	TGTGCCAGCAGCTTAGGGCCACAAGGCAATCAGCCCCAGCATTTT
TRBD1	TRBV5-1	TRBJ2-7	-	CASSLGQSYEQYF	TGCGCCAGCAGCCTGGGACAGAGCTACGAGCAGTACTTC
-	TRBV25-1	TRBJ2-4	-	CASSESQGTGNIQYF	TGTGCCAGCAGTGAAAGTCAGGGGACGGGAAACATTCAGTACTTC
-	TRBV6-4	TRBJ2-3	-	CASYNTLTERGDTQYF	TGTGCCAGCTATAACACCTTGACCGAAAGGGGAGATACGCAGTATTTT
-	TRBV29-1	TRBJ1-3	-	CSVYSAGRGNTIYF	TGCAGCGTGTATTCGGCAGGGCGAGGAAACACCATATATTTT
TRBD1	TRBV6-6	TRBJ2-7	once	CASSYNRGQGADEQYF	TGTGCCAGCAGTTATAACAGGGGACAGGGGGCAGACGAGCAGTACTTC